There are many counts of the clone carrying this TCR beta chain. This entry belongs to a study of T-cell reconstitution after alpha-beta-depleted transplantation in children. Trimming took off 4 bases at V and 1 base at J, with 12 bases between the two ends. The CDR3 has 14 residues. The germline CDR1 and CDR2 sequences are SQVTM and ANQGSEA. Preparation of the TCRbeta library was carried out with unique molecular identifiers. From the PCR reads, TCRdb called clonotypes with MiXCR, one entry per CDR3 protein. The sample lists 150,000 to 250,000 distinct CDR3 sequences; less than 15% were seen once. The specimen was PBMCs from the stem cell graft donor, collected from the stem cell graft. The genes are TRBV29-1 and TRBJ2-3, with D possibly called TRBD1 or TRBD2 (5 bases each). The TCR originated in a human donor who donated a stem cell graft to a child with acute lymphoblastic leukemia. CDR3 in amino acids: CSVGVVGGTDTQYF. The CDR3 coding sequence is TGCAGCGTTGGAGTCGTGGGGGGCACAGATACGCAGTATTTT.